The present TCR beta chain was sequenced within a study of shared clonotypes between healthy human individuals. Across the whole study: The study used three CD4 naive, three CD4 memory, two CD8 naive and one CD8 memory plate per donor. Whole-study findings and limits: Naive CD4 clonotypes were shared across a few donors at roughly 5%.

Generated by immunoSEQ multiplex PCR, the TCRdb table keeps only in-frame clones and is missing some. The sample consists of hundreds of thousands of clones, around 72% of them appearing once. CDR3 length: 14 residues. CDR1 is MDHEN and CDR2 is SYDVKM in the germline V gene. V lost 7 bases, J lost 2 bases, and 12 bases lay in between. This clone appeared a few times. The antigen is unknown. The genes are TRBV28 and TRBJ1-5; D possibly corresponds to TRBD1 (6 bases). Sequenced: memory CD4+ T cells sorted from blood. Subset noted: CD45RA-negative fraction. This clonotype was sampled from a woman in her 30s in good health. This CDR3 reads CASTPRQGNQPQHF. CDR3 nucleotide sequence: TGTGCCAGCACACCTCGACAGGGCAATCAGCCCCAGCATTTT.